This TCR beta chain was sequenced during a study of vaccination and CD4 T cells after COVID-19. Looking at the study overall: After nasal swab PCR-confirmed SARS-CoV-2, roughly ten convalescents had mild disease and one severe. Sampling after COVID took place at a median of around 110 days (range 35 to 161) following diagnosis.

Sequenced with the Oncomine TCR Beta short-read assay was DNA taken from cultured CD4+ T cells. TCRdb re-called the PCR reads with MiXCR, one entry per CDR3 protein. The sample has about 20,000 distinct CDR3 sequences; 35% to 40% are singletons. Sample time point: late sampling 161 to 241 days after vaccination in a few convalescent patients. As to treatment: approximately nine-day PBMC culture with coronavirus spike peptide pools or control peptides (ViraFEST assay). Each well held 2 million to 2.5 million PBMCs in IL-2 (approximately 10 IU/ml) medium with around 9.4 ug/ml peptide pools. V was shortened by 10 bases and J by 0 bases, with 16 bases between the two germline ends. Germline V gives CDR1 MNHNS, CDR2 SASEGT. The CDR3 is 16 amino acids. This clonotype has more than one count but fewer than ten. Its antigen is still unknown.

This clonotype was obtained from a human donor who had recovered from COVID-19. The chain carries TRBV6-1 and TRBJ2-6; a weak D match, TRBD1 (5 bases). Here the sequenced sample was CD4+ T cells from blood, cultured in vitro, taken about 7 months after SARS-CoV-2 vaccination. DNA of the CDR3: TGTGCCACCCAGCCGACAGATAGCTCTGGGGCCAACGTCCTGACTTTC. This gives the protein CATQPTDSSGANVLTF.